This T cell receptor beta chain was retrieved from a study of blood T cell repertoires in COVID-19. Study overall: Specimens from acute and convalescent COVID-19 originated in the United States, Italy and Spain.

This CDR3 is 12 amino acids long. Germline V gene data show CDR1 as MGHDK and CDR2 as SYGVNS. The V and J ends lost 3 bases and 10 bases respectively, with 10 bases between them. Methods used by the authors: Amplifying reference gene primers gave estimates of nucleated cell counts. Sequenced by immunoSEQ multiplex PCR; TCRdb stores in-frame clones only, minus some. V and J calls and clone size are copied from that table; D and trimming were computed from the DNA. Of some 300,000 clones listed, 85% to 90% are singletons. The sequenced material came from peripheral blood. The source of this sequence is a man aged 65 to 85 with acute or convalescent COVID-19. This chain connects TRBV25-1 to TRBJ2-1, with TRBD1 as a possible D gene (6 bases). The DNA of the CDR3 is TGTGCCAGCAGTGACGGCACAGGGGAGCAGTTCTTC. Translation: CASSDGTGEQFF.